This T cell receptor beta chain was observed in a study of OX40 agonist ivuxolimab in advanced cancers. Study background: The patients got ivuxolimab, which is an agonistic anti-OX40 (CD134) antibody.

The timepoints at which blood was sampled were baseline, cycle 4 day 1, and cycle 7 day 1. The study's findings and limits: CD4+ and CD8+ blood T cells expanded clonally by week 6 at 0.1 to 3.0 mg/kg.

As to this clone: Its antigen is unknown.

This table comes from immunoSEQ multiplex PCR, and its TCRdb copy is limited to in-frame clones, with some not included. Here the sample spans 50,000 to 60,000 clones, roughly 77% being singletons. This CDR3 spans 17 amino acids. The germline gives CDR1 LNHDA, CDR2 SQIVND (reference sequence). After removal of 7 bases from V and 0 bases from J, the junction contained 14 bases not matched to a gene. This material consisted of CD4+ or CD8+ T cells sorted from blood, taken in a trial of the OX40 agonist ivuxolimab. The TCR originated in an adult with an advanced solid tumor such as melanoma, head and neck, liver or kidney cancer. This chain joins TRBV19 and TRBJ2-7, with 8 bases aligning to TRBD1. The CDR3 bases are TGTGCCAGTACAGGGGGCGGCTTATCTACGAACTCCTACGAGCAGTACTTC. This translates into CASTGGGLSTNSYEQYF.